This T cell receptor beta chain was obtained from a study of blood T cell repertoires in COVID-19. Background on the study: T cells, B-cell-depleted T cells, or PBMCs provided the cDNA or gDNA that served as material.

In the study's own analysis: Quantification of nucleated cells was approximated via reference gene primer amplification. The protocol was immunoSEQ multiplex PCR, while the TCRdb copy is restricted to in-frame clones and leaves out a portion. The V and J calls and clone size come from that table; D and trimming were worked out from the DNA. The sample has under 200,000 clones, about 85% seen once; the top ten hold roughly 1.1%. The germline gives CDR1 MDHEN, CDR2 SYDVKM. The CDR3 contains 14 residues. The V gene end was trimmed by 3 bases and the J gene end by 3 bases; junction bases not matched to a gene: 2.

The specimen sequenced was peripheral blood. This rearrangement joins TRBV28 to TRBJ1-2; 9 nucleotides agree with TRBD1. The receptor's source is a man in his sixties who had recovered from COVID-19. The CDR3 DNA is TGTGCCAGCAGTTTGAGACAGGGGGACTATGGCTACACCTTC. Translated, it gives CASSLRQGDYGYTF.